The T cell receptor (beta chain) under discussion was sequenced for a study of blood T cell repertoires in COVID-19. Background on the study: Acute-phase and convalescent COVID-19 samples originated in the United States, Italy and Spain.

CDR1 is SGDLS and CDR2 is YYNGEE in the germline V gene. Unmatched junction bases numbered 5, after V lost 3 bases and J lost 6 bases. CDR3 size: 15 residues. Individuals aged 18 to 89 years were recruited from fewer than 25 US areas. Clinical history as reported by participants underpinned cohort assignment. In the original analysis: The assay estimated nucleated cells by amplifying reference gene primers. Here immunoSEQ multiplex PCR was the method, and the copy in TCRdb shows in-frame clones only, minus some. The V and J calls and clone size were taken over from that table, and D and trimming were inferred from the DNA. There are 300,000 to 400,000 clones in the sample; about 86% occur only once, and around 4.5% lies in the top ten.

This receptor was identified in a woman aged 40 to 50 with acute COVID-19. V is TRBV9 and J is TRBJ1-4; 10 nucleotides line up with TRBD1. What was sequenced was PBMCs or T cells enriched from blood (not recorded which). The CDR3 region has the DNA TGTGCCAGCAGCGCCTCGGGACAGGGGTATGAAAAACTGTTTTTT. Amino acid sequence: CASSASGQGYEKLFF.